This T cell receptor beta chain was documented in a study of PD-1 blockade in classical Hodgkin lymphoma. Every patient relapsed after autologous stem cell transplantation, and brentuximab vedotin exposure varied. Generated by immunoSEQ multiplex PCR, the TCRdb table keeps only in-frame clones and is missing some. The sample has 84,000 or so clones, around 90% seen once. Germline CDR1 and CDR2: SNHLY and FYNNEI. The V and J ends lost 3 bases and 6 bases respectively, with 11 bases between them. CDR3 length: 13 amino acids. The chain employs TRBV2 and TRBJ1-1, with D maybe TRBD1 (5 bases). Sample: peripheral blood mononuclear cells (PBMCs), taken before the second cycle of nivolumab. The TCR comes from a human donor with classical Hodgkin lymphoma. For the CDR3, the DNA is TGTGCCAGCAGTGAGGAGGGGAAGGCTGAAGCTTTCTTT. Its translation is CASSEEGKAEAFF.